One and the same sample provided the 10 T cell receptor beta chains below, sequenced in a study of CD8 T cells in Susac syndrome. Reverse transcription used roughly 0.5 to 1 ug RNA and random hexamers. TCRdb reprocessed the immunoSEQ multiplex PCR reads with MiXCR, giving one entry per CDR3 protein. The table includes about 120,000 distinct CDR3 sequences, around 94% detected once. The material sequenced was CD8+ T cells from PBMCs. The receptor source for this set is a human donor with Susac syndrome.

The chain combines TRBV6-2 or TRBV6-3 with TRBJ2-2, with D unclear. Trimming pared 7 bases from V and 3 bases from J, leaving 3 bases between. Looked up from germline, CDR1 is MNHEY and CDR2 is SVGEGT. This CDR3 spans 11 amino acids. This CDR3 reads CASTYTGELFF. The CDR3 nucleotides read TGTGCCAGCACCTACACCGGGGAGCTGTTTTTT.

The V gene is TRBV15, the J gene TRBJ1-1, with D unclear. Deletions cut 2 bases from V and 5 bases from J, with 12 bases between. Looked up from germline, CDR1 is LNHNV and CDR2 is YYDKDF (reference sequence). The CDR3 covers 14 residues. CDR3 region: CATSRPPMGTEAFF. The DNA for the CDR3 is TGTGCCACCAGCAGACCGCCCATGGGGACTGAAGCTTTCTTT.

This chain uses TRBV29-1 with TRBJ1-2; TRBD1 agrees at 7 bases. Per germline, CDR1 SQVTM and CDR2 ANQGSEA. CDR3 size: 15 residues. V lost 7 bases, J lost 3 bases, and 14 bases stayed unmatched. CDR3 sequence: CSATLTGYDDYGYTF. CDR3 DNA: TGCAGCGCTACCCTGACAGGGTACGACGACTATGGCTACACCTTC.

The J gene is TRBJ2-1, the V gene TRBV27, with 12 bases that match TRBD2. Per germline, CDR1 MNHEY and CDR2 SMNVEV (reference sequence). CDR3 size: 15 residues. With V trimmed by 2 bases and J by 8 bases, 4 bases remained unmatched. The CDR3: CASSLQTSGGDEQFF. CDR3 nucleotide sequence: TGTGCCAGCAGTTTACAGACTAGCGGGGGAGATGAGCAGTTCTTC.

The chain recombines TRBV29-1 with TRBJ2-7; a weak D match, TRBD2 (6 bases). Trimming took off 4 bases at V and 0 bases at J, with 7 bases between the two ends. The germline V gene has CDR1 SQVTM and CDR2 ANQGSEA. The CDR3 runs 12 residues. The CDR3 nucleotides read TGCAGCGTTGTCGGGGGCTCCTACGAGCAGTACTTC. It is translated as CSVVGGSYEQYF.

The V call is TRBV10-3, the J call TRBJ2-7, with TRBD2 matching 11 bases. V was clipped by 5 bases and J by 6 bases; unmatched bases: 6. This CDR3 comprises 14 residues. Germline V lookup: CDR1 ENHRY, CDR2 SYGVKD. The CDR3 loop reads CAISLAGGQSEQYF. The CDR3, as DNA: TGTGCCATCAGTTTAGCGGGGGGGCAAAGCGAGCAGTACTTC.

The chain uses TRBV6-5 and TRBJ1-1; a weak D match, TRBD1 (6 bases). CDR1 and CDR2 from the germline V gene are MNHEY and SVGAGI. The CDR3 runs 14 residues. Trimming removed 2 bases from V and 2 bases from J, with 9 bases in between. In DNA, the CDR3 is TGTGCCAGCAGTTACGGGGGGCTTAACACTGAAGCTTTCTTT. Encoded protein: CASSYGGLNTEAFF.

CDR3 amino acids: CASSHATGVVEKLFF. Written as DNA, the CDR3 is TGTGCCAGCAGCCACGCGACAGGGGTCGTTGAAAAACTGTTTTTT. J is TRBJ1-4 and V is TRBV14; 8 bases are shared with TRBD1. The CDR3 runs to 15 residues. The trim removed 3 bases at V and 7 bases at J, leaving 7 bases unmatched. The germline gives CDR1 SGHDN, CDR2 FVKESK.

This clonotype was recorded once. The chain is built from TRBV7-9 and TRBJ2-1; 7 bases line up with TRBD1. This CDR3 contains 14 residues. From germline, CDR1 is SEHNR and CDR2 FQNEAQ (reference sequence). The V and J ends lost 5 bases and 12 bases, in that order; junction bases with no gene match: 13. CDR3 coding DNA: TGTGCCAGCAGCGGAGGACAGGTCGGATGGGGGCAGTTCTTC. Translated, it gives CASSGGQVGWGQFF.

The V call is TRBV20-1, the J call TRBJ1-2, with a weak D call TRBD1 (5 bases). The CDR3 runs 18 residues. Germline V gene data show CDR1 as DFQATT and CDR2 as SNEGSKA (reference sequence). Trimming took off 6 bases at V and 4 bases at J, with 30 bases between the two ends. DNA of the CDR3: TGCAGTGCCAATGCCCGGGGCGAAATTCTTCTTTCGCTCTATGGCTACACCTTC. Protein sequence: CSANARGEILLSLYGYTF.